This TCR beta chain came from a study of cytomegalovirus exposure and HLA in healthy donors. Study-wide findings and caveats: Subsequent analysis showed first-cohort TCR clusters tending to co-occur in approximately 120 validation repertoires. Among the CMV-associated chains, three were confirmed in vitro as specific for CMV antigens. Most TCR sequences proved rare, with some public TCRs found in many donors.

In regard to this clone: Antigen: not known.

The donors were in the approximately 120-subject validation cohort; that cohort was separate from the approximately 700-subject first cohort. Generated by immunoSEQ multiplex PCR, the TCRdb table keeps only in-frame clones and is missing some. The table shows about 330,000 clones, with 86% occurring only once. Input material: PBMCs. The receptor comes from a woman aged 18-29 years in good health and CMV-seronegative.

The CDR3 nucleotides read TGTGCCAGCAAGAAGGGGGACAGGGACTATGGCTACACCTTC. Residues: CASKKGDRDYGYTF. The rearrangement links TRBV28 to TRBJ1-2; TRBD1 matches at 9 bases. The CDR3 has 14 amino acids. The ends lost 7 bases at V and 3 bases at J; junction bases unmatched: 6. Germline V CDR1 and CDR2: MDHEN, SYDVKM.